The clone carrying this TCR beta chain was counted at least ten times. No antigen is known for it. Noted time point: after preoperative PTX-NDP chemotherapy. Preoperative chemotherapy with paclitaxel-nedaplatin was given to patients before surgery. These data originate in a study of esophageal squamous cell carcinoma under preoperative chemotherapy. Study background: Both tumor-infiltrating lymphocytes and peripheral blood T cells were profiled.

The study's findings and limits: Peripheral T cells migrating into the tumor appeared to partly supply post-treatment tumor-infiltrating lymphocytes. Peripheral T cells showed a significant TCR diversity increase after chemotherapy, unlike tumor-infiltrating lymphocytes.

Each CDR3 protein is one row after TCRdb ran MiXCR on the PCR reads. The sample has around 10,000 distinct CDR3 sequences, around 48% seen once. This receptor was taken from a human donor with esophageal squamous cell carcinoma. The donor label of this sample is uncertain. This sample was taken from a patient given preoperative chemotherapy.

The CDR3 loop is CASSEESGGITDTQYF. The CDR3 DNA sequence: TGTGCCAGCAGTGAAGAGAGCGGGGGGATCACAGATACGCAGTATTTT. The chain recombines TRBV6-1 with TRBJ2-3, with 9 bases aligning to TRBD2. CDR1 and CDR2 (germline): MNHNS, SASEGT. The junction had 4 bases not matched to a gene; V was cut back by 1 base and J by 2 bases. There are 16 residues in the CDR3.